This TCR beta chain is from a study of CD8 T cells in Susac syndrome. This CDR3 has 15 amino acids. Per the germline V gene, CDR1 is SGHTA and CDR2 is FQGNSA. V was clipped by 4 bases and J by 0 bases, with 10 bases between them. Remarks on this clonotype: Its antigen is still unknown.

Whole-study results and caveats: The study conceded that its TCR sequencing and HLA analysis involved relatively few individuals.

When the RNA was reverse transcribed, random hexamers were used with an input of about 0.5 to 1 ug. Amplification of the TCR beta CDR3 was carried out by immunoSEQ multiplex PCR, which spanned a total of 54 Vbeta and 13 Jbeta segments. From the immunoSEQ multiplex PCR reads, TCRdb called clonotypes with MiXCR, one entry per CDR3 protein. The sample has hundreds of thousands of distinct CDR3 sequences; 85% to 95% are singletons. FACS was used to enrich TEMRA cells, whereas the CD8+ and CD4+ T cells were obtained by negative isolation. V gene TRBV7-2 combines with J gene TRBJ1-5, with a possible D match to TRBD1 (6 bases). The sample taken for sequencing was CD4+ T cells from PBMCs. This receptor was identified in a human donor with multiple sclerosis. Here the CDR3 reads CASSSDSGSNQPQHF. As DNA, the CDR3 is TGTGCCAGCAGCTCGGACAGTGGTAGCAATCAGCCCCAGCATTTT.